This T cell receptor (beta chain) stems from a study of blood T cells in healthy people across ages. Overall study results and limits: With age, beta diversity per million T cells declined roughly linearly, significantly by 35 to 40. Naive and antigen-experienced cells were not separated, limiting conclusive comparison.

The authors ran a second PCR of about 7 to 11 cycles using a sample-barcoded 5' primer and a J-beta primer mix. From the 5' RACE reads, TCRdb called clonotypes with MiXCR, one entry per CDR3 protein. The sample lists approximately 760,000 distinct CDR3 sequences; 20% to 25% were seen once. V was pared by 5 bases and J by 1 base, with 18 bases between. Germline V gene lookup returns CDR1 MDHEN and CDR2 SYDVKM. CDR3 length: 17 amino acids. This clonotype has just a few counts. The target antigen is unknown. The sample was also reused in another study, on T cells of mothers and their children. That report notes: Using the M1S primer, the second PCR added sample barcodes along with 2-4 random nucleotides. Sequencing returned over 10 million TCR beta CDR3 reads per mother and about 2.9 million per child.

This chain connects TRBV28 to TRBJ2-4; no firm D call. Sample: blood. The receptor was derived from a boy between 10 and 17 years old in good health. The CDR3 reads CASSGQGPQAAKNIQYF. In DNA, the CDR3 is TGTGCCAGCAGTGGCCAAGGACCCCAGGCGGCCAAAAACATTCAGTACTTC.